A selection of T cell receptor beta chains follows, all from one sample in a study of cytomegalovirus exposure and HLA in healthy donors. The method was immunoSEQ multiplex PCR; TCRdb's version includes in-frame clones alone and lacks a portion of them. The data contain 96,000 or so clones, 65% to 80% of them singletons. Specimen: PBMCs. The receptor source for this set is a woman aged 65 to 85 in good health and CMV-seropositive. Both conserved end residues are part of each CDR3. A D gene is named only where the DNA matches it firmly. The size entry is marked missing in some rows and otherwise reads once, few, many or a size class.

abundance: .
j_gene: TRBJ2-7
len: 13
d_gene: .
v_gene: TRBV10-3
CDR3aa: CAISEQTGRVQYF
CDR3nt: TGTGCCATCAGTGAGCAGACAGGCCGAGTGCAGTACTTC

abundance: .
j_gene: TRBJ1-2
len: 12
d_gene: TRBD1
v_gene: TRBV18
CDR3aa: CASSETGDGYTF
CDR3nt: TGTGCCAGCTCAGAAACAGGGGATGGCTACACCTTC

abundance: .
j_gene: TRBJ2-7
len: 14
d_gene: TRBD2
v_gene: TRBV5-4
CDR3aa: CASSSTSGSYEQYF
CDR3nt: TGTGCCAGCAGCTCGACTAGCGGTTCCTACGAGCAGTACTTC

abundance: .
j_gene: TRBJ2-1
len: 16
d_gene: .
v_gene: TRBV6-6
CDR3aa: CASSYGLAPLNDEQFF
CDR3nt: TGTGCCAGCAGTTACGGGTTAGCCCCCTTAAATGATGAGCAGTTCTTC

abundance: .
j_gene: TRBJ1-4
len: 14
d_gene: TRBD1
v_gene: TRBV28
CDR3aa: CASSSSRGREKLFF
CDR3nt: TGTGCCAGCAGTTCTTCCAGGGGGCGAGAAAAACTGTTTTTT

abundance: .
j_gene: TRBJ2-7
len: 17
d_gene: .
v_gene: TRBV7-9
CDR3aa: CASSLSVWDSSKSEQYF
CDR3nt: TGTGCCAGCAGCTTATCGGTGTGGGACTCATCGAAGAGCGAGCAGTACTTC

abundance: .
j_gene: TRBJ1-5
len: 15
d_gene: .
v_gene: TRBV29-1
CDR3aa: CSVSADSVSNQPQHF
CDR3nt: TGCAGCGTATCTGCGGACAGCGTTAGCAATCAGCCCCAGCATTTT

abundance: .
j_gene: TRBJ1-2
len: 13
d_gene: .
v_gene: TRBV7-2
CDR3aa: CASSSTGTYGHTF
CDR3nt: TGTGCCAGCAGCTCTACAGGGACCTATGGCCACACCTTC

abundance: once
j_gene: TRBJ2-7
len: 15
d_gene: .
v_gene: TRBV27
CDR3aa: CASSFPGTATYEQYF
CDR3nt: TGTGCCAGCAGTTTCCCCGGGACTGCTACCTACGAGCAGTACTTC

abundance: .
j_gene: TRBJ2-3
len: 16
d_gene: TRBD2
v_gene: TRBV9
CDR3aa: CASSVLPGGAEDTQYF
CDR3nt: TGTGCCAGCAGCGTCCTCCCCGGGGGGGCCGAAGATACGCAGTATTTT

abundance: .
j_gene: TRBJ2-5
len: 14
d_gene: TRBD1
v_gene: TRBV6-1
CDR3aa: CASSEGGQGETQYF
CDR3nt: TGTGCCAGCAGTGAAGGAGGACAGGGGGAGACCCAGTACTTC

abundance: .
j_gene: TRBJ2-3
len: 15
d_gene: TRBD2
v_gene: TRBV28
CDR3aa: CASSPLAGGTDTQYF
CDR3nt: TGTGCCAGCTCCCCACTAGCGGGAGGCACAGATACGCAGTATTTT

abundance: .
j_gene: TRBJ2-1
len: 17
d_gene: TRBD2
v_gene: TRBV18
CDR3aa: CASSPLASGSGGNEQFF
CDR3nt: TGTGCCAGCTCACCACTTGCTAGCGGGAGTGGTGGCAATGAGCAGTTCTTC

abundance: once
j_gene: TRBJ2-6
len: 15
d_gene: .
v_gene: TRBV18
CDR3aa: CASSPLRSGANVLTF
CDR3nt: TGTGCCAGCTCACCCCTAAGGAGTGGGGCCAACGTCCTGACTTTC

abundance: few
j_gene: TRBJ1-5
len: 13
d_gene: .
v_gene: TRBV19
CDR3aa: CASGPSSNQPQHF
CDR3nt: TGTGCCAGTGGCCCCAGTTCCAATCAGCCCCAGCATTTT

abundance: .
j_gene: TRBJ2-7
len: 12
d_gene: .
v_gene: TRBV6-5
CDR3aa: CARADSNYEQYF
CDR3nt: TGTGCCAGGGCGGACAGTAACTACGAGCAGTACTTC

abundance: few
j_gene: TRBJ2-2
len: 15
d_gene: TRBD2
v_gene: TRBV11-3
CDR3aa: CASSYSGTNTGELFF
CDR3nt: TGTGCCAGCAGCTATAGCGGGACGAACACCGGGGAGCTGTTTTTT

abundance: .
j_gene: TRBJ1-2
len: 13
d_gene: .
v_gene: TRBV6-4
CDR3aa: CASSAQPRYGYTF
CDR3nt: TGTGCCAGCAGTGCACAACCTCGCTATGGCTACACCTTC

abundance: .
j_gene: TRBJ1-6
len: 15
d_gene: TRBD1
v_gene: TRBV4-2
CDR3aa: CASRAPQGANSPLHF
CDR3nt: TGTGCCAGCAGGGCCCCCCAGGGGGCTAATTCACCCCTCCACTTT

abundance: .
j_gene: TRBJ1-5
len: 14
d_gene: .
v_gene: TRBV6-5
CDR3aa: CASSPIRVNQPQHF
CDR3nt: TGTGCCAGCAGCCCCATCAGGGTCAATCAGCCCCAGCATTTT

abundance: .
j_gene: TRBJ2-3
len: 16
d_gene: TRBD2
v_gene: TRBV19
CDR3aa: CASSITSGGPTDTQYF
CDR3nt: TGTGCCAGTAGTATAACTAGCGGGGGTCCCACAGATACGCAGTATTTT

abundance: .
j_gene: TRBJ2-1
len: 13
d_gene: .
v_gene: TRBV5-1
CDR3aa: CASSFQGGNEQFF
CDR3nt: TGCGCCAGCAGCTTTCAGGGCGGCAATGAGCAGTTCTTC

abundance: .
j_gene: TRBJ1-5
len: 12
d_gene: .
v_gene: TRBV27
CDR3aa: CASRQGGQPQHF
CDR3nt: TGTGCCAGCAGACAGGGTGGGCAGCCCCAGCATTTT

abundance: .
j_gene: TRBJ2-7
len: 13
d_gene: TRBD1
v_gene: TRBV6-1
CDR3aa: CASSPSRQGEQYF
CDR3nt: TGTGCCAGCAGCCCAAGCCGACAGGGCGAGCAGTACTTC

abundance: .
j_gene: TRBJ1-5
len: 15
d_gene: .
v_gene: TRBV19
CDR3aa: CASSLGGATDQPQHF
CDR3nt: TGTGCCAGTAGTCTCGGGGGGGCAACGGATCAGCCCCAGCATTTT

abundance: .
j_gene: TRBJ1-6
len: 15
d_gene: .
v_gene: TRBV4-1
CDR3aa: CASSLSGSGQSPLHF
CDR3nt: TGCGCCAGCAGTCTAAGCGGGTCTGGGCAGTCACCCCTCCACTTT

abundance: few
j_gene: TRBJ2-7
len: 15
d_gene: .
v_gene: TRBV18
CDR3aa: CASSLTGESSYEQYF
CDR3nt: TGTGCCAGCTCCCTCACAGGCGAAAGCTCCTACGAGCAGTACTTC

abundance: .
j_gene: TRBJ1-4
len: 13
d_gene: TRBD1
v_gene: TRBV29-1
CDR3aa: CSVAPGQGQKLFF
CDR3nt: TGCAGCGTTGCTCCGGGACAGGGACAGAAACTGTTTTTT

abundance: few
j_gene: TRBJ1-5
len: 13
d_gene: .
v_gene: TRBV10-1
CDR3aa: CASSPDRFGPQHF
CDR3nt: TGCGCCAGCAGTCCCGACAGATTTGGGCCCCAGCATTTT

abundance: .
j_gene: TRBJ1-1
len: 15
d_gene: TRBD1
v_gene: TRBV4-1
CDR3aa: CASSQGVPGQSQAFF
CDR3nt: TGCGCCAGCAGCCAGGGCGTTCCGGGACAGAGCCAAGCTTTCTTT

abundance: .
j_gene: TRBJ1-4
len: 14
d_gene: TRBD1
v_gene: TRBV7-2
CDR3aa: CASSLQGRNEKLFF
CDR3nt: TGTGCCAGCAGTCTACAGGGGAGAAACGAAAAACTGTTTTTT

abundance: .
j_gene: TRBJ2-7
len: 15
d_gene: TRBD1
v_gene: TRBV7-6
CDR3aa: CASSLGAGGSYEQYF
CDR3nt: TGTGCCAGCAGCTTAGGGGCAGGGGGCTCCTACGAGCAGTACTTC

abundance: .
j_gene: TRBJ2-3
len: 14
d_gene: TRBD1
v_gene: TRBV6-5
CDR3aa: CASSPRTGSDTQYF
CDR3nt: TGTGCCAGCAGCCCTCGGACAGGGTCAGATACGCAGTATTTT

abundance: .
j_gene: TRBJ2-7
len: 14
d_gene: .
v_gene: TRBV7-9
CDR3aa: CASSPRDYTYEQYF
CDR3nt: TGTGCCAGCAGCCCCCGCGACTATACCTACGAGCAGTACTTC

abundance: few
j_gene: TRBJ1-1
len: 14
d_gene: .
v_gene: TRBV13
CDR3aa: CASSNSNMNTEAFF
CDR3nt: TGTGCCAGCAGCAACAGTAATATGAACACTGAAGCTTTCTTT

abundance: .
j_gene: TRBJ2-7
len: 17
d_gene: TRBD2
v_gene: TRBV4-1
CDR3aa: CASSQDPTSGSSYEQYF
CDR3nt: TGCGCCAGCAGCCAAGATCCGACTAGCGGTAGCTCCTACGAGCAGTACTTC

abundance: .
j_gene: TRBJ1-4
len: 16
d_gene: .
v_gene: TRBV7-6
CDR3aa: CASSPLYARSFEKLFF
CDR3nt: TGTGCCAGCAGCCCCCTGTATGCGAGATCGTTTGAAAAACTGTTTTTT

abundance: .
j_gene: TRBJ2-7
len: 15
d_gene: .
v_gene: TRBV6-5
CDR3aa: CASSPARAFSYEQYF
CDR3nt: TGTGCCAGCAGTCCGGCCAGGGCATTCTCCTACGAGCAGTACTTC

abundance: .
j_gene: TRBJ2-2
len: 16
d_gene: TRBD1
v_gene: TRBV5-1
CDR3aa: CASSRDRVLGTGELFF
CDR3nt: TGCGCCAGCAGCAGGGACAGGGTGCTCGGCACCGGGGAGCTGTTTTTT

abundance: .
j_gene: TRBJ2-7
len: 14
d_gene: TRBD1
v_gene: TRBV19
CDR3aa: CASSIYQNRGEQYF
CDR3nt: TGTGCCAGTAGTATCTACCAAAACAGGGGCGAGCAGTACTTC

abundance: .
j_gene: TRBJ2-7
len: 14
d_gene: .
v_gene: TRBV18
CDR3aa: CASSPPGRSYEQYF
CDR3nt: TGTGCCAGCTCACCACCTGGGCGCTCCTACGAGCAGTACTTC

abundance: .
j_gene: TRBJ2-7
len: 15
d_gene: TRBD2
v_gene: TRBV5-1
CDR3aa: CASSLVSGPFYEQYF
CDR3nt: TGCGCCAGCAGCTTGGTTAGCGGGCCATTCTACGAGCAGTACTTC

abundance: .
j_gene: TRBJ1-4
len: 15
d_gene: TRBD1
v_gene: TRBV28
CDR3aa: CASSTLTGGREKLFF
CDR3nt: TGTGCCAGCAGCACCCTTACAGGGGGCCGTGAAAAACTGTTTTTT

abundance: .
j_gene: TRBJ2-7
len: 16
d_gene: TRBD1
v_gene: TRBV9
CDR3aa: CASSEFPRGSSYEQYF
CDR3nt: TGTGCCAGCAGCGAATTCCCCAGGGGGAGCTCCTACGAGCAGTACTTC

abundance: .
j_gene: TRBJ1-4
len: 17
d_gene: .
v_gene: TRBV5-1
CDR3aa: CASSRWSAPSQNEKLFF
CDR3nt: TGCGCCAGCAGCCGCTGGAGCGCTCCCAGCCAAAATGAAAAACTGTTTTTT

abundance: once
j_gene: TRBJ1-2
len: 13
d_gene: .
v_gene: TRBV28
CDR3aa: CASSFGRAYGYTF
CDR3nt: TGTGCCAGCAGTTTCGGTCGTGCTTATGGCTACACCTTC

abundance: .
j_gene: TRBJ2-1
len: 13
d_gene: .
v_gene: TRBV5-1
CDR3aa: CASSYYRDNEQFF
CDR3nt: TGCGCCAGCAGCTATTACAGGGACAATGAGCAGTTCTTC

abundance: .
j_gene: TRBJ2-7
len: 12
d_gene: TRBD2
v_gene: TRBV18
CDR3aa: CASSPTGGEQYF
CDR3nt: TGTGCCAGCTCTCCGACGGGGGGCGAGCAGTACTTC

abundance: large
j_gene: TRBJ2-3
len: 14
d_gene: TRBD2
v_gene: TRBV4-2
CDR3aa: CASSQEAGADTQYF
CDR3nt: TGTGCCAGCAGCCAAGAGGCGGGGGCAGATACGCAGTATTTT

abundance: few
j_gene: TRBJ1-6
len: 14
d_gene: .
v_gene: TRBV7-3
CDR3aa: CASKRGPEDSPLHF
CDR3nt: TGTGCCAGCAAGAGAGGGCCGGAGGATTCACCCCTCCACTTT

abundance: .
j_gene: TRBJ1-1
len: 13
d_gene: .
v_gene: TRBV2
CDR3aa: CASTQGEYTEAFF
CDR3nt: TGTGCCAGCACCCAAGGAGAGTACACTGAAGCTTTCTTT

abundance: once
j_gene: TRBJ1-4
len: 16
d_gene: .
v_gene: TRBV6-5
CDR3aa: CASSYSPAVTNEKLFF
CDR3nt: TGTGCCAGCAGTTACTCCCCTGCAGTTACTAATGAAAAACTGTTTTTT

abundance: few
j_gene: TRBJ2-5
len: 15
d_gene: TRBD1
v_gene: TRBV9
CDR3aa: CASSPTGDRGETQYF
CDR3nt: TGTGCCAGCAGCCCCACGGGGGACAGGGGTGAGACCCAGTACTTC

abundance: .
j_gene: TRBJ2-1
len: 15
d_gene: TRBD2
v_gene: TRBV28
CDR3aa: CASSFSGRGYNEQFF
CDR3nt: TGTGCCAGCAGTTTTAGCGGGAGGGGGTACAATGAGCAGTTCTTC

abundance: .
j_gene: TRBJ2-6
len: 20
d_gene: .
v_gene: TRBV18
CDR3aa: CASSPLGRPGKYSGANVLTF
CDR3nt: TGTGCCAGCTCACCACTAGGTCGCCCAGGAAAATACTCTGGGGCCAACGTCCTGACTTTC

abundance: .
j_gene: TRBJ1-5
len: 16
d_gene: TRBD1
v_gene: TRBV7-2
CDR3aa: CASSLEGAGSDQPQHF
CDR3nt: TGTGCCAGCAGCTTAGAGGGGGCAGGGAGTGATCAGCCCCAGCATTTT

abundance: .
j_gene: TRBJ1-2
len: 15
d_gene: .
v_gene: TRBV6-5
CDR3aa: CASSYDRTANYGYTF
CDR3nt: TGTGCCAGCAGTTACGACAGGACAGCTAACTATGGCTACACCTTC

abundance: .
j_gene: TRBJ2-2
len: 15
d_gene: .
v_gene: TRBV5-1
CDR3aa: CASSLAGTRTGELFF
CDR3nt: TGCGCCAGCAGCTTGGCCGGGACTCGCACCGGGGAGCTGTTTTTT

abundance: .
j_gene: TRBJ1-1
len: 14
d_gene: .
v_gene: TRBV2
CDR3aa: CASILPGVPTEAFF
CDR3nt: TGTGCCAGCATCCTCCCGGGGGTGCCCACTGAGGCTTTCTTT